This passage covers 29 T cell receptor beta chains from one sample sequenced in a study of blood T cell repertoires in COVID-19. Generated by immunoSEQ multiplex PCR, the TCRdb table keeps only in-frame clones and is missing some. The table has around 110,000 clones, roughly four fifths seen once. The sample taken for sequencing was peripheral blood. Receptors were obtained from a man in his sixties or seventies with active or convalescent COVID-19.

This sequence joins TRBV7-2 and TRBJ2-1; 9 positions match TRBD1. This CDR3 has 14 amino acids. Trimming cost V 1 base and J 12 bases; bases outside gene matches: 7. The germline gives CDR1 SGHTA, CDR2 FQGNSA. The CDR3 protein is CASSLDYPGQGQFF. The CDR3 region has the DNA TGTGCCAGCAGCTTAGACTATCCGGGACAGGGGCAGTTCTTC.

This chain links TRBV18 with TRBJ1-4; D ambiguous. This CDR3 has 13 residues. From germline, CDR1 is KGHSH and CDR2 LQKENI. V was cut by 5 bases and J by 12 bases, with 16 bases left in between. This chain's CDR3 is CASSYDMGMELFF. The CDR3 DNA reads as TGTGCCAGCTCATACGACATGGGTATGGAACTGTTTTTT.

The chain has TRBV19 and TRBJ1-2, with 7 bases lining up with TRBD1. The V segment lost 7 bases and the J segment 4 bases; nucleotides outside the gene matches: 9. The CDR3 runs 14 residues. Germline V gene sequence: CDR1 LNHDA, CDR2 SQIVND (reference sequence). The CDR3 nucleotides read TGTGCCAGTATAGATAGAAGGGACAGCTATGGCTACACCTTC. This encodes CASIDRRDSYGYTF. The whole variable domain, remainder taken from reference TRBV19 and TRBJ1-2, is DGGITQSPKYLFRKEGQNVTLSCEQNLNHDAMYWYRQDPGQGLRLIYYSQIVNDFQKGDIAEGYSVSREKKESFPLTVTSAQKNPTAFYLCASIDRRDSYGYTFGSGTRLTVV.

The chain joins TRBV18 to TRBJ2-1, with 14 bases identical to TRBD2. Losses at the gene ends were 6 bases for V and 3 bases for J; bases not matched to a gene: 10. Per the germline V gene, CDR1 is KGHSH and CDR2 is LQKENI. CDR3 size: 18 residues. The chain's CDR3 is CASSPGLAGVGNYNEQFF. In DNA, the CDR3 is TGTGCCAGCTCGCCGGGACTAGCGGGAGTAGGGAACTACAATGAGCAGTTCTTC.

The V call is TRBV6-5, the J call TRBJ2-2; D remains unclear. From germline, CDR1 is MNHEY and CDR2 SVGAGI. V was cut by 6 bases and J by 1 base, with 3 bases left in between. The CDR3 runs to 12 residues. CDR3 bases: TGTGCCAGCAGCCAGAACACCGGGGAGCTGTTTTTT. Translated, it gives CASSQNTGELFF.

The rearrangement uses TRBV7-9 and TRBJ1-6; TRBD1 matches 7 bases. V dropped 3 bases and J dropped 5; count of bases not matched to a gene: 4. CDR1 and CDR2 from the germline V gene are SEHNR and FQNEAQ (reference sequence). This CDR3 region has 15 residues. Here the CDR3 DNA reads TGTGCCAGCAGCTTCGGGACAGCAAATAATTCACCCCTCCACTTT. Encoded protein: CASSFGTANNSPLHF.

The J gene is TRBJ2-7, the V gene TRBV6-5; D not certain. V lost 1 base to trimming and J lost 1 base, with 8 bases between them. CDR3 length: 14 amino acids. The germline V gene has CDR1 MNHEY and CDR2 SVGAGI. CDR3 loop: CASSYLPTSYEQYF. The CDR3 DNA sequence: TGTGCCAGCAGTTACTTACCCACATCCTACGAGCAGTACTTC.

In regard to this clone: Given a much more abundant clone one base away, this may be a read error. The identical CDR3 is also encoded by other nucleotide sequences in the sample. The rearrangement links TRBV12-5 to TRBJ2-1; D is perhaps TRBD2 (6 bases). Per the germline V gene, CDR1 is LGHNT and CDR2 is FRNRAP. The germline V and J ends were trimmed by 4 bases and 2 bases, with 9 bases remaining between them. The CDR3 is 14 residues long. The CDR3 reads CASGYSGAYNEQFF. DNA of the CDR3: TGTGCTAGTGGTTATAGCGGAGCCTACAATGAGCAGTTCTTC. The full variable domain, in which reference TRBV12-5 and TRBJ2-1 provide the parts outside the CDR3, is DARVTQTPRHKVTEMGQEVTMRCQPILGHNTVFWYRQTMMQGLELLAYFRNRAPLDDSGMPKDRFSAEMPDATLATLKIQPSEPRDSAVYFCASGYSGAYNEQFFGPGTRLTVL.

This clone occurred once. The gene calls are TRBV18 and TRBJ2-5; 8 bases match TRBD1. The CDR3 spans 13 residues. V shed 6 bases, J shed 5 bases, and the junction held 5 bases outside the gene matches. CDR1 is KGHSH and CDR2 is LQKENI in the germline V gene. CDR3 in DNA: TGTGCCAGCTCGGTTCGACAGGGGGAGACCCAGTACTTC. Its protein is CASSVRQGETQYF.

This chain uses TRBV6-6 with TRBJ2-7; TRBD1 matches at 8 bases. V trimming: 0 bases; J trimming: 7 bases; junction bases outside the gene matches: 5. Germline V CDR1 and CDR2: MNHNY, SVGAGI (reference sequence). The CDR3 is 14 residues long. CDR3 DNA: TGTGCCAGCAGTTACTCCCAGGGGGCTCTTGAGCAGTACTTC. Translation: CASSYSQGALEQYF.

The rearrangement links TRBV9 to TRBJ1-1; D remains unclear. The CDR3 spans 16 residues. V lost 1 base and J 0 bases, leaving 13 bases between the germline ends. Looked up from germline, CDR1 is SGDLS and CDR2 is YYNGEE. The CDR3 DNA reads as TGTGCCAGCAGCGTAATACACCGCAACATGAACACTGAAGCTTTCTTT. This codes for CASSVIHRNMNTEAFF. The entire variable domain, with the rest obtained from reference TRBV9 and TRBJ1-1, is as follows: DSGVTQTPKHLITATGQRVTLRCSPRSGDLSVYWYQQSLDQGLQFLIQYYNGEERAKGNILERFSAQQFPDLHSELNLSSLELGDSALYFCASSVIHRNMNTEAFFGQGTRLTVV.

The V and J genes are TRBV28 and TRBJ2-3; D gene unclear. V was trimmed by 5 bases and J by 7 bases, leaving 13 bases between them. The CDR3 totals 13 residues. From germline, CDR1 is MDHEN and CDR2 SYDVKM. The CDR3 region is CASSPIDQNTQYF. The DNA for the CDR3 is TGTGCCAGCAGTCCAATCGATCAGAATACGCAGTATTTT. Full variable domain (outside the CDR3, taken from reference TRBV28 and TRBJ2-3): DVKVTQSSRYLVKRTGEKVFLECVQDMDHENMFWYRQDPGLGLRLIYFSYDVKMKEKGDIPEGYSVSREKKERFSLILESASTNQTSMYLCASSPIDQNTQYFGPGTRLTVL.

CDR3 sequence: CASRTQGADYGYTF. CDR3 coding DNA: TGTGCCAGCAGGACGCAGGGGGCTGACTATGGCTACACCTTC. The chain carries TRBV6-6 and TRBJ1-2, with 8 nucleotides matching TRBD1. This CDR3 spans 14 amino acids. Germline values: CDR1 MNHNY, CDR2 SVGAGI (reference sequence). The trim removed 6 bases at V and 3 bases at J, leaving 6 bases unmatched.

The table lists this clone with a count of one. The chain uses TRBV24-1 and TRBJ2-3, with 12 bases aligning to TRBD2. The CDR3 is 16 residues long. With V trimmed by 5 bases and J by 5 bases, 7 bases remained unmatched. Germline V gives CDR1 KGHDR, CDR2 SFDVKD. The DNA for the CDR3 is TGTGCCACCAGTGGGACTAGCGGGATTGGCGGAGATACGCAGTATTTT. As protein: CATSGTSGIGGDTQYF.

The chain recombines TRBV29-1 with TRBJ2-1; 9 bases match TRBD2. CDR1 and CDR2 from the germline V gene are SQVTM and ANQGSEA. The CDR3 extends over 15 amino acids. The trim removed 5 bases at V and 9 bases at J, leaving 14 bases unmatched. CDR3 nucleotide sequence: TGCAGCGTTCAGCCCGGCGGGAGGGCCGGGGGTGAGCAGTTCTTC. Translation: CSVQPGGRAGGEQFF.

This rearrangement joins TRBV21-1 to TRBJ2-1; TRBD2 is the table's D call, not checked against the DNA. TRBV21-1 is noted as a pseudogene. This CDR3 is 15 amino acids long. CDR3 sequence: CASSMKSGRANEQFF. The CDR3 bases are TGTGCCAGCAGCATGAAGAGCGGGAGGGCCAATGAGCAGTTCTTC.

The chain is built from TRBV5-4 and TRBJ2-1; D gene ambiguous. The germline gives CDR1 SGHNT, CDR2 YYREEE (reference sequence). This CDR3 region has 16 residues. V dropped 0 bases and J dropped 2 bases, with 12 bases sitting between them. CDR3 coding DNA: TGTGCCAGCAGCTTGGCCAAAATGACACCCTACAATGAGCAGTTCTTC. Translation gives CASSLAKMTPYNEQFF.

The chain carries TRBV6-5 and TRBJ2-1; 7 nucleotides line up with TRBD2. Trimming at V came to 5 bases and at J to 0 bases, leaving 4 bases not matched to a gene. Germline values: CDR1 MNHEY, CDR2 SVGAGI. This CDR3 has 15 amino acids. The CDR3 nucleotides read TGTGCCAGCAGTCTGGGGGGGGACTCCTACAATGAGCAGTTCTTC. Protein product: CASSLGGDSYNEQFF.

The J gene is TRBJ1-2, the V gene TRBV4-3, with D possibly TRBD1 on 6 matching bases. CDR1 and CDR2 (germline): LGHNA, YSLEER. V lost 4 bases, J lost 8 bases, and 17 bases lay in between. The CDR3 length is 14 residues. The chain's CDR3 is CASSPMGQGYGYTF. The CDR3 region has the DNA TGCGCCAGCAGCCCCATGGGGCAGGGGTACGGCTACACCTTC.

The chain joins TRBV10-3 to TRBJ2-1; 12 bases fit TRBD1. With 9 bases clipped from V and 2 bases from J, the junction kept 2 bases outside the gene matches. CDR1 is ENHRY, CDR2 SYGVKD, per germline. The CDR3 is made up of 14 amino acids. The CDR3 protein is CAMGQGATYNEQFF. CDR3 bases: TGTGCCATGGGACAGGGGGCGACCTACAATGAGCAGTTCTTC.

The V call is TRBV21-1, the J call TRBJ1-1; TRBD1 is the table's D call and was not checked against the DNA. TRBV21-1 is reported as a pseudogene. The CDR3 has 12 amino acids. The CDR3 DNA is TGTGCCAGATCGGACAGTAACACTGAAGCTTTCTTT. Protein: CARSDSNTEAFF.

This clone occurred once. The chain recombines TRBV28 with TRBJ1-2; no clear D gene. The CDR3 sequence is 11 residues long. CDR1 and CDR2 from the germline V gene are MDHEN and SYDVKM. Trimming removed 8 bases at V and 8 bases at J, with 12 bases between. The CDR3 loop reads CASHLGGGYTF. In nucleotides, the CDR3 is TGTGCCAGCCATCTAGGAGGAGGCTACACCTTC.

The chain joins TRBV11-3 to TRBJ1-6; D is undetermined. This CDR3 is 16 amino acids long. V lost 0 bases, J lost 8 bases, and 14 bases lay in between. Germline V gene sequence: CDR1 SGHNT, CDR2 YENEEA. As DNA, the CDR3 is TGTGCCAGCAGCTTAGATGCCTACGGCGGTGATTCACCCCTCCACTTT. This translates into CASSLDAYGGDSPLHF.

V usage is TRBV18 and J usage is TRBJ2-2; tentative D call: TRBD2 (6 bases). Trimming pared 4 bases from V and 4 bases from J, leaving 19 bases between. Germline CDR1 is KGHSH and CDR2 is LQKENI. The CDR3 is 17 residues long. This chain's CDR3 is CASSLIPAGFGTGELFF. Here the CDR3 DNA reads TGTGCCAGCTCACTAATTCCGGCGGGGTTCGGCACCGGGGAGCTGTTTTTT. Using reference TRBV18 and TRBJ2-2 for the parts outside the CDR3, the full variable domain is NAGVMQNPRHLVRRRGQEARLRCSPMKGHSHVYWYRQLPEEGLKFMVYLQKENIIDESGMPKERFSAEFPKEGPSILRIQQVVRGDSAAYFCASSLIPAGFGTGELFFGEGSRLTVL.

V gene TRBV4-1 combines with J gene TRBJ2-3, with TRBD1 as a possible D gene (6 bases). Germline values: CDR1 MGHRA, CDR2 YSYEKL. The CDR3 is 13 amino acids. V lost 6 bases, J lost 2 bases, and 9 bases lay in between. In DNA form, the CDR3 reads TGCGCCAGCAGTCGACAGGACACAGATACGCAGTATTTT. Translation: CASSRQDTDTQYF.

The chain carries TRBV12-5 and TRBJ2-1, with 11 nucleotides matching TRBD2. Trimming removed 5 bases from V and 7 bases from J; junction bases left unmatched: 7. CDR3 length: 15 amino acids. Germline V gives CDR1 LGHNT, CDR2 FRNRAP. The CDR3 bases are TGTGCTAGTGGTCCTCTAGCGGGAGGCGTAAATGAGCAGTTCTTC. Protein sequence: CASGPLAGGVNEQFF.

The rearrangement uses TRBV12-2 and TRBJ2-3; the D segment call TRBD1 is taken from the table without a DNA check. TRBV12-2 is a pseudogene. The CDR3 is 21 residues long. CDR3 in DNA: TGTGCAAGTCGCAAGAGTGGGTCTACCGGGACAGGGCCCAAGAGCACAGATACGCAGTATTTT. It is translated as CASRKSGSTGTGPKSTDTQYF.

The chain is built from TRBV6-6 and TRBJ1-5; TRBD1 matches at 11 bases. V trimming: 6 bases; J trimming: 2 bases; junction bases outside the gene matches: 3. Germline lookup yields CDR1 MNHNY and CDR2 SVGAGI (reference sequence). The CDR3 has 15 amino acids. CDR3 sequence: CASSWGQGGNQPQHF. CDR3 nucleotides: TGTGCCAGCAGCTGGGGACAGGGGGGCAATCAGCCCCAGCATTTT.

The V gene is TRBV13, the J gene TRBJ2-3, with a weak D call TRBD1 (6 bases). With 0 bases removed from V and 4 bases from J, the gap between germline ends came to 11 bases. The CDR3 extends over 15 amino acids. CDR1 and CDR2 (germline): PRHDT, FYEKMQ (reference sequence). CDR3 protein: CASSLGQGIADTQYF. CDR3 nucleotides: TGTGCCAGCAGCTTAGGACAGGGTATAGCAGATACGCAGTATTTT.